The T cell receptor (beta chain) described here comes from a study of cytomegalovirus exposure and HLA in healthy donors. Study-wide findings and caveats: Later on, an analysis showed TCR association rates differing by HLA locus, with DRB1 the most and HLA-C the fewest. TCR beta V- and J-gene trimming was later associated with a missense DCLRE1C variant.

This clone was found a few times. As yet, its antigen is unknown. Primers included in the PCR were 60 Vbeta and 13 Jbeta primers. Profiled with immunoSEQ multiplex PCR; TCRdb holds only in-frame clones, not every one. The sample includes around 100,000 clones, around 81% of them seen just once. Sequenced material: PBMCs. This TCR came from a middle-aged man in good health and CMV-seropositive.

Here the CDR3 DNA reads TGTGCCAGCAGTTTATCCTACCGTGTCAATGAGCAGTTCTTC. Residues: CASSLSYRVNEQFF. The chain recombines TRBV28 with TRBJ2-1; no clear D. Looked up from germline, CDR1 is MDHEN and CDR2 is SYDVKM. With 1 base removed from V and 6 bases from J, the gap between germline ends came to 10 bases. This CDR3 spans 14 amino acids.